These 20 T cell receptor gamma chains originate from one sample sequenced in a study of human gamma delta and Vdelta1 T cells. TCRdb fed the PCR reads to CATT. The repertoire holds some 2,900 gamma-chain clones, with 5.2% as singletons. The sequencing input was naive CD27+ Vdelta1 gamma-delta T cells from blood. Receptor source: a human donor in good health.

By its share, this clone is medium-sized. The V and J genes are TRGV8 and TRGJ1 or TRGJ2. CDR3 length equals 14 residues. Losses at the gene ends were 0 bases for V and 6 bases for J; bases not matched to a gene: 8. The germline gives CDR1 VENAVY, CDR2 YDSYNSRV. The chain's CDR3 is CATWDRRRGYKKLF. DNA of the CDR3: TGTGCCACCTGGGATAGGCGGCGGGGTTATAAGAAACTCTTT.

This clone is medium-sized within its sample. The chain couples TRGV3 to TRGJ1 or TRGJ2. This CDR3 region has 14 residues. Per the germline V gene, CDR1 is VTNTFY and CDR2 is YDVSTARD (reference sequence). With 0 bases clipped from V and 6 bases from J, the junction kept 8 bases outside the gene matches. The CDR3 sequence: CATWDRPGGYKKLF. The CDR3 DNA reads TGTGCCACCTGGGACAGGCCTGGGGGTTATAAGAAACTCTTT.

This chain links TRGV3 with TRGJ1 or TRGJ2. V shed 2 bases and J 5 bases; nucleotides not matched to a gene: 9. The germline V gene has CDR1 VTNTFY and CDR2 YDVSTARD (reference sequence). The CDR3 totals 14 residues. The CDR3 DNA sequence: TGTGCCACCTGGGACAAGTGGCGGAATTATAAGAAACTCTTT. It specifies CATWDKWRNYKKLF.

On this clone: A much larger clone sits a single nucleotide away, making a read error possible. J is TRGJ1 or TRGJ2 and V is TRGV9. J gave up 6 bases and V 0 bases, and 11 bases lay outside the gene matches. The CDR3 consists of 15 residues. Germline loops: CDR1 GITISATS, CDR2 ISYDGTV (reference sequence). CDR3 loop: CALWEVRYRRYKKLF. The CDR3 DNA follows: TGTGCCTTGTGGGAGGTGCGATACCGTCGTTATAAGAAACTCTTT.

With regard to this clone: The database protein in TCRdb disagrees with the DNA translation at residue 4; the sequence shown here was translated from the DNA. The chain has TRGV9 and TRGJ1 or TRGJ2. Germline V gene data show CDR1 as GITISATS and CDR2 as ISYDGTV (reference sequence). CDR3 size: 13 residues. J lost 3 bases, V lost 7 bases, and 9 bases had no gene match. The CDR3 nucleotides read TGTGCCTTGTGTTGGACCTCTTATTATAAGAAACTCTTT. Translated: CALCWTSYYKKLF.

In its sample, this clone was seen a few times. The chain has TRGV3 and TRGJ1 or TRGJ2. Trimming took 4 bases from V and 0 from J; bases not matched to a gene: 6. CDR1 is VTNTFY and CDR2 is YDVSTARD in the germline V gene (reference sequence). The CDR3 is 14 amino acids. DNA of the CDR3: TGTGCCACCTGGGATAGGAAGAATTATTATAAGAAACTCTTT. The encoded protein is CATWDRKNYYKKLF.

This chain joins TRGV3 and TRGJP2. With 5 bases clipped from V and 4 bases from J, the junction kept 13 bases outside the gene matches. The germline CDR1 and CDR2 sequences are VTNTFY and YDVSTARD (reference sequence). The CDR3 contains 16 residues. CDR3 DNA: TGTGCCACCTGGGTGGGATTTGTTAATAGTGATTGGATCAAGACGTTT. Its protein product is CATWVGFVNSDWIKTF.

For this clone: With a much larger clone just one base away, this may be a read error. V gene TRGV9 combines with J gene TRGJP. The CDR3 consists of 16 residues. The germline CDR1 and CDR2 sequences are GITISATS and ISYDGTV (reference sequence). The CDR3 spells CALWESPELGKKNKVF. CDR3 DNA sequence: TGTGCCTTGTGGGAGTCTCCAGAGTTGGGCAAAAAAAACAAGGTATTT.

For this clone: Sequence at one end of the junction differs from germline and may be a read error. V usage is TRGV5 and J usage is TRGJ1 or TRGJ2. Germline CDR1 reads VINAFY; CDR2 reads YDVSNSKD. This CDR3 region has 11 residues. The CDR3 is CATWDRHRKLF. The CDR3 region has the DNA TGTGCCACCTGGGACAGGCACAGGAAACTATTT.

This clone was seen a handful of times. The rearrangement links TRGV2 to TRGJ1 or TRGJ2. The V segment lost 1 base and the J segment 6 bases; nucleotides outside the gene matches: 6. The CDR3 length is 13 residues. Looked up from germline, CDR1 is EGSNGY and CDR2 is YDSYNSKV. The CDR3 here is CATWDGDTYKKLF. The DNA of the CDR3 is TGTGCCACCTGGGACGGAGATACTTATAAGAAACTCTTT.

This clone turned up a few times. A far larger clone is a single base away, which makes a read error likely. Within the sample, other DNA sequences also encode this same CDR3. The chain is built from TRGV9 and TRGJ1 or TRGJ2. Per the germline V gene, CDR1 is GITISATS and CDR2 is ISYDGTV (reference sequence). CDR3 length equals 13 residues. CDR3 amino acids: CALWEVLLGKKLF. The CDR3 nucleotides read TGTGCCTTGTGGGAGGTGCTTTTGGGTAAGAAACTCTTC.

This clone showed up just a few times. A single base is all that separates this from a far larger clone, so a read error is likely. This specimen includes other DNA sequences encoding the same CDR3. The V gene is TRGV9, the J gene TRGJ1 or TRGJ2. Germline V gene lookup returns CDR1 GITISATS and CDR2 ISYDGTV (reference sequence). There are 11 residues in the CDR3. The CDR3 bases are TGTGCCTTGTGGGAGGCTTATAAGAAACTATTT. Amino acids: CALWEAYKKLF.

This clone was found a few times. The protein TCRdb lists belongs to a much larger clone and differs from this DNA's translation at residue 3, which points to a read error; the protein shown is made from the DNA. V and J are TRGV2 and TRGJ1 or TRGJ2. Germline V gene data show CDR1 as EGSNGY and CDR2 as YDSYNSKV. This CDR3 has 13 residues. The CDR3 loop reads CAIWDGRGYKKLF. CDR3 nucleotides: TGTGCCATCTGGGACGGGCGAGGGTATAAGAAACTCTTT.

As to this clone: The translation of this DNA and the TCRdb protein of a much larger clone differ at residue 9, probably owing to a read error; the protein shown here is translated from the DNA. The chain is built from TRGV9 and TRGJ1 or TRGJ2. V was clipped by 0 bases and J by 8 bases; unmatched bases: 7. CDR3 length equals 13 residues. The germline CDR1 and CDR2 sequences are GITISATS and ISYDGTV (reference sequence). Written as DNA, the CDR3 is TGTGCCTTGTGGGAGGTGCGTAGTCATAAGAAACTCTTT. Its protein product is CALWEVRSHKKLF.

This clone was seen only a few times. A read error is possible here, since a much larger clone lies one base away. Other DNA sequences in the sample encode the same CDR3. The V call is TRGV3, the J call TRGJ1 or TRGJ2. Germline loops: CDR1 VTNTFY, CDR2 YDVSTARD (reference sequence). The CDR3 contains 13 residues. V shed 1 base, J shed 7 bases, and the junction held 7 bases outside the gene matches. The CDR3 DNA reads TGTGCCACCTGGGACAGACCGAGGTATAAGAAACTCTTT. It encodes CATWDRPRYKKLF.

On this clone itself: TCRdb attributes to this sequence the protein of a much larger clone, which differs from the DNA translation at residue 4; a read error is likely, and the protein displayed is translated from the DNA. V gene TRGV9 combines with J gene TRGJ1 or TRGJ2. The CDR3 length is 14 residues. CDR1 is GITISATS and CDR2 is ISYDGTV in the germline V gene (reference sequence). Here the CDR3 reads CALGEVRRYYKKLF. The CDR3 DNA is TGTGCCTTGGGGGAGGTGCGTCGTTATTATAAGAAACTCTTT.

Sample share makes this clone medium-sized. J is TRGJ1 or TRGJ2 and V is TRGV8. With 2 bases clipped from V and 6 bases from J, the junction kept 7 bases outside the gene matches. Germline assignment: CDR1 VENAVY and CDR2 YDSYNSRV. The CDR3 sequence is 13 residues long. CDR3 in amino acids: CATWDNFGYKKLF. CDR3 in DNA: TGTGCCACCTGGGATAATTTCGGTTATAAGAAACTCTTT.

In its sample, this clone is large. The sample contains more than one DNA sequence encoding this CDR3. This sequence joins TRGV3 and TRGJ1 or TRGJ2. This CDR3 comprises 13 residues. V shed 0 bases and J 7 bases; nucleotides not matched to a gene: 6. Germline lookup yields CDR1 VTNTFY and CDR2 YDVSTARD (reference sequence). In DNA, the CDR3 is TGTGCCACCTGGGACAGGCCGAGGTATAAGAAACTCTTT. Translating it yields CATWDRPRYKKLF.

Sample share makes this clone medium-sized. This chain connects TRGV2 to TRGJ1 or TRGJ2. The CDR3 is made up of 16 amino acids. After removal of 0 bases from V and 2 bases from J, the junction contained 10 bases not matched to a gene. CDR1 is EGSNGY and CDR2 is YDSYNSKV in the germline V gene. The CDR3: CATWDGPGSDYYKKLF. Written as DNA, the CDR3 is TGTGCCACCTGGGACGGGCCTGGTTCGGATTATTATAAGAAACTCTTT.

This clone is large in the sample. Other DNA sequences within the sample encode an identical CDR3. The rearrangement uses TRGV3 and TRGJ1 or TRGJ2. Trimming cost V 0 bases and J 7 bases; bases outside gene matches: 3. There are 12 residues in the CDR3. Germline CDR1 is VTNTFY and CDR2 is YDVSTARD (reference sequence). The CDR3 region has the DNA TGTGCCACCTGGGACAGGCGGTATAAGAAACTCTTT. Translated: CATWDRRYKKLF.